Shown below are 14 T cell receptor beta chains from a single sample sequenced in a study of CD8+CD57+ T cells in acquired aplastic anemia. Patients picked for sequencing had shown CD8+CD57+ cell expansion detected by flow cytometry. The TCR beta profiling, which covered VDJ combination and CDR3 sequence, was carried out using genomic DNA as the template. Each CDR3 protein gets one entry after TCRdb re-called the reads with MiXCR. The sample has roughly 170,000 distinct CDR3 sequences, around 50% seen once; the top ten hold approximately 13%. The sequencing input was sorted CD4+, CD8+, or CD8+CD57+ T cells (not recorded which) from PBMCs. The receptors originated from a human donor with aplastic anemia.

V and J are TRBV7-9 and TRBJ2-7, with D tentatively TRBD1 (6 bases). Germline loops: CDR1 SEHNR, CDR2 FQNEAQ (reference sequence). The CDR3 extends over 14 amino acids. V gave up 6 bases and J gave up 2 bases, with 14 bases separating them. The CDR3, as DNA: TGTGCCAGCAGTCCGACCGGGACACCCTACGAGCAGTACTTC. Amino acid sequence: CASSPTGTPYEQYF.

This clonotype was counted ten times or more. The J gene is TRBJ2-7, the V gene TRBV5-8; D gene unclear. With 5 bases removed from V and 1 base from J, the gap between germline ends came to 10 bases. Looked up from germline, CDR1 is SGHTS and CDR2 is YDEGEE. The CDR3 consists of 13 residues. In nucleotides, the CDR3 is TGTGCCAGCAGGTACACGGGTTCCTACGAGCAGTACTTC. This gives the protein CASRYTGSYEQYF. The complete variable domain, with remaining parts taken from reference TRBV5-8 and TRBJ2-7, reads EAGVTQSPTHLIKTRGQQATLRCSPISGHTSVYWYQQALGLGLQFLLWYDEGEERNRGNFPPRFSGRQFPNYSSELNVNALELEDSALYLCASRYTGSYEQYFGPGTRLTVT.

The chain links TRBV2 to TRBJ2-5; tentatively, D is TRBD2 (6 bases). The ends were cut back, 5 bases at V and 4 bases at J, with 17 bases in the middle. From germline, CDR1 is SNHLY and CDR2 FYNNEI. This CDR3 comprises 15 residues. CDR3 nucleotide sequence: TGTGCCAGCAGTTTACGTGGGACTTCTGGAGAGACCCAGTACTTC. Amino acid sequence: CASSLRGTSGETQYF.

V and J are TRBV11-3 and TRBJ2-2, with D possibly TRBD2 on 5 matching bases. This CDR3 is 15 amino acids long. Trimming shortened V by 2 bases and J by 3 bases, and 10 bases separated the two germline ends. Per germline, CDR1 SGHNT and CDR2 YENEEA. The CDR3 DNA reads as TGTGCCAGCAGCTTAACCCGGGATGACACCGGGGAGCTGTTTTTT. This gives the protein CASSLTRDDTGELFF.

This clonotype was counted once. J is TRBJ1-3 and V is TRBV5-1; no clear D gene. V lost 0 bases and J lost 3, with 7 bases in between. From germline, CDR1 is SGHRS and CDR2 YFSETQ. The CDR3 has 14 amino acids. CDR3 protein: CASSLVAGGNTIYF. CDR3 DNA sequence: TGCGCCAGCAGCTTGGTGGCTGGTGGAAACACCATATATTTT.

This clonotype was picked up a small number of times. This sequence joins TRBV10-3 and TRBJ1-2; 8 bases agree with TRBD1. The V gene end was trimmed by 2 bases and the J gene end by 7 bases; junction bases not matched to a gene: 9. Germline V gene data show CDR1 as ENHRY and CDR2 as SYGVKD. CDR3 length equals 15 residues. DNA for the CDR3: TGTGCCATCAGTGAGGGGGCAGGGGGCAATCTTGGCTACACCTTC. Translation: CAISEGAGGNLGYTF.

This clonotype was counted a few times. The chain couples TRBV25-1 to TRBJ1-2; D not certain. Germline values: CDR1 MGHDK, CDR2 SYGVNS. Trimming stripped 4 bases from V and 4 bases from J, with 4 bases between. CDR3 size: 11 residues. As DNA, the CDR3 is TGTGCCAGCAGTGCAGTCTATGGCTACACCTTC. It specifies CASSAVYGYTF.

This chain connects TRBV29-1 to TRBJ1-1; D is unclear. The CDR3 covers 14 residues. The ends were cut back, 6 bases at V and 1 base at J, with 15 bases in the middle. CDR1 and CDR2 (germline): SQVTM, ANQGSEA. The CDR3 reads CSVLAGSSNTEAFF. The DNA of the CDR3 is TGCAGCGTCCTCGCCGGGTCTTCGAACACTGAAGCTTTCTTT.

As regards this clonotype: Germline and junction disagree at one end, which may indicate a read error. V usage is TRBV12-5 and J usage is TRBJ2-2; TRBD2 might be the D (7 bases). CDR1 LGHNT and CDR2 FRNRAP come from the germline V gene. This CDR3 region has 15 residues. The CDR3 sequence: CASGSEGGYTGELFF. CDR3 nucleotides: TGTGCTAGTGGTTCCGAGGGGGGGTACACCGGCGAGCTGTTTTTT. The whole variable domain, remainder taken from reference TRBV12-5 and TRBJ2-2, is DARVTQTPRHKVTEMGQEVTMRCQPILGHNTVFWYRQTMMQGLELLAYFRNRAPLDDSGMPKDRFSAEMPDATLATLKIQPSEPRDSAVYFCASGSEGGYTGELFFGEGSRLTVL.

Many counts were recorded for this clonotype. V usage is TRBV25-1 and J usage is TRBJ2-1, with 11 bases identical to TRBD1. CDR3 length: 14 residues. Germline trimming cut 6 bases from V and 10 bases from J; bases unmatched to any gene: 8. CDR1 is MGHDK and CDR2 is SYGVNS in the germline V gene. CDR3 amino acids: CASSGTGGLFEQFF. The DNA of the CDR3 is TGTGCCAGCAGCGGGACAGGGGGGCTCTTCGAGCAGTTCTTC.

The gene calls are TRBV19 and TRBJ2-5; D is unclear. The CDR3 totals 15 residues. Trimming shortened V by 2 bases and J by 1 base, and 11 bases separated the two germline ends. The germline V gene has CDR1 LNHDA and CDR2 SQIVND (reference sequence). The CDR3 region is CASSISRRFQETQYF. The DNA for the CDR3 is TGTGCCAGTAGTATATCCAGGAGATTCCAAGAGACCCAGTACTTC.

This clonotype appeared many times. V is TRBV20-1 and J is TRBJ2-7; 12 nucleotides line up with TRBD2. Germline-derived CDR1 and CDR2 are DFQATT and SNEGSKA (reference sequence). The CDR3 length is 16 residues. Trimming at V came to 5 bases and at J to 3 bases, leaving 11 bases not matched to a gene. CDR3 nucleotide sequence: TGCAGTGCTCTCAACCCGGAGACTAGCGGGGGCTACGAGCAGTACTTC. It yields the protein CSALNPETSGGYEQYF.

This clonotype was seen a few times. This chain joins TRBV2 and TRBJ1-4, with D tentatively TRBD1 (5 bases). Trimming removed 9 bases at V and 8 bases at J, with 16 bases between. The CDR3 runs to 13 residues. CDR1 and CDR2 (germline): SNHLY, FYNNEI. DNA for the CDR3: TGTGCCAGTTCACCAGGGACGGGGGAAAAACTGTTTTTT. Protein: CASSPGTGEKLFF.

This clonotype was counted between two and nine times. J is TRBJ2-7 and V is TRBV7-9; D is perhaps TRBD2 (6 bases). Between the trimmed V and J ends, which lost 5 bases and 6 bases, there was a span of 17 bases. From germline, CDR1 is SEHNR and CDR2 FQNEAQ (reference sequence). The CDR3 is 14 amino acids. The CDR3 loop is CASSTRLDPSEQYF. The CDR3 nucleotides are TGTGCCAGCAGCACCCGACTAGATCCGTCCGAGCAGTACTTC.